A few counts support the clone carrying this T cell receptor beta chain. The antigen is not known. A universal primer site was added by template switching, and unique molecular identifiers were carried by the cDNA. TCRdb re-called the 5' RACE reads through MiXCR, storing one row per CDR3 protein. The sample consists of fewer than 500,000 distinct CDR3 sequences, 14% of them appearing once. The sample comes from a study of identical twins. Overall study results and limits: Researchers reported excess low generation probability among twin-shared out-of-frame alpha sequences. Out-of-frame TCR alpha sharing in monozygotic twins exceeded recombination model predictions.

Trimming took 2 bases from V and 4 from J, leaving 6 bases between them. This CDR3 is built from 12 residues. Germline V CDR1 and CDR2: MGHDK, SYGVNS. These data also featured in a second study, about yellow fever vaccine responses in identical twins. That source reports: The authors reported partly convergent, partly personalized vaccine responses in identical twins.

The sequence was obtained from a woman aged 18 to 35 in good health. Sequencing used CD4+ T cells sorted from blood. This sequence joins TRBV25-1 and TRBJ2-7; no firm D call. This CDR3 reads CASSEVKYEQYF. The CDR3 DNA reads TGTGCCAGCAGTGAAGTCAAGTACGAGCAGTACTTC.